The present T cell receptor beta chain was sequenced within a study of shared clonotypes between healthy human individuals. TCRdb's copy holds only in-frame clones and misses some; the assay was immunoSEQ multiplex PCR. The table includes 1.5 million to 2.5 million clones, approximately 95% detected once. CDR1 and CDR2 (germline): ENHRY, SYGVKD. The CDR3 loop spans 14 amino acids. V was pared by 8 bases and J by 1 base, with 14 bases between. Positively selected for CCR7, the CD45RO-negative cells used as naive CD8 cells excluded terminally differentiated effector memory CD45RA+ cells. Every donor, a Caucasian adult, lived in Nashville, Tennessee.

Sequencing used naive CD8+ T cells sorted from blood. The origin of this receptor is a man younger than 35 in good health. The rearrangement uses TRBV10-3 and TRBJ1-1, with D maybe TRBD1 (5 bases). CDR3 sequence: CAIGTAGGNTEAFF. CDR3 DNA sequence: TGTGCCATCGGGACCGCCGGAGGGAACACTGAAGCTTTCTTT.